Included here is one TCR beta chain sequence, with context. This entry belongs to a study of T-cell reconstitution after alpha-beta-depleted transplantation in children. Unique molecular identifiers were incorporated into the prepared TCRbeta library. TCRdb called the PCR reads again in MiXCR, with one record for every CDR3 protein. This sample has fewer than 550,000 distinct CDR3 sequences, with roughly a tenth found just once. The germline gives CDR1 SGHNT, CDR2 YYREEE (reference sequence). The CDR3 loop spans 15 amino acids. V was clipped by 1 base and J by 2 bases, with 10 bases between them. Material: PBMCs from the stem cell graft donor, obtained from the stem cell graft. This clonotype was sampled from a human donor who donated a stem cell graft to a child with acute myeloid leukemia. The chain recombines TRBV5-4 with TRBJ2-1; tentative D call: TRBD2 (5 bases). CDR3 residues: CASSLTEGPYNEQFF. CDR3 sequence (DNA): TGTGCCAGCAGCTTGACCGAGGGTCCCTACAATGAGCAGTTCTTC.